Each of the 9 T cell receptor beta chains below was sequenced from the same sample in a study of blood T cells in healthy people across ages. The second PCR ran about 6 to 12 cycles with a sample-barcoded 5' primer and J-beta primers. TCRdb passed the 5' RACE reads through MiXCR, listing each CDR3 protein once. The data contain roughly 1.4 million distinct CDR3 sequences, roughly 59% of them singletons. The sequenced sample was blood. These receptors came from a young man in good health.

The rearrangement links TRBV4-3 to TRBJ1-2, with D unresolved. Germline V gene data show CDR1 as LGHNA and CDR2 as YSLEER. The germline V and J ends were trimmed by 0 bases and 8 bases, with 19 bases remaining between them. The CDR3 extends over 16 amino acids. The CDR3 is CASSQDRNSRARGYTF. The CDR3 DNA follows: TGCGCCAGCAGCCAAGATAGGAACAGCCGGGCGCGCGGCTACACCTTC.

CDR3 protein: CASSLSSRYSNQPQHF. In DNA, the CDR3 is TGTGCCAGCAGTTTATCGTCACGGTATAGCAATCAGCCCCAGCATTTT. The rearrangement uses TRBV27 and TRBJ1-5; D is undetermined. With 0 bases removed from V and 0 bases from J, the gap between germline ends came to 9 bases. Germline V gene sequence: CDR1 MNHEY, CDR2 SMNVEV (reference sequence). This CDR3 has 16 residues.

V is TRBV7-9 and J is TRBJ2-7; 8 bases are shared with TRBD1. The CDR3 covers 15 residues. Germline CDR1 SEHNR, CDR2 FQNEAQ (reference sequence). With 4 bases clipped from V and 7 bases from J, the junction kept 12 bases outside the gene matches. The CDR3 nucleotides read TGTGCCAGCAGCTACCGGGACAGGTTCCCATGGGAGCAGTACTTC. Its protein product is CASSYRDRFPWEQYF.

V gene TRBV12-3 or TRBV12-4 combines with J gene TRBJ2-2, with D possibly being TRBD1 or TRBD2 (6 bases each). Trimming pared 7 bases from V and 5 bases from J, leaving 17 bases between. This CDR3 is built from 15 residues. This chain's CDR3 is CASNLGGTRTGELFF. DNA for the CDR3: TGTGCCAGCAACCTAGGGGGGACTCGGACCGGGGAGCTGTTTTTT.

The V gene is TRBV2, the J gene TRBJ2-5, with 7 bases lining up with TRBD1. The CDR3 covers 15 residues. Germline V gives CDR1 SNHLY, CDR2 FYNNEI. J gave up 4 bases and V 2 bases, and 7 bases lay outside the gene matches. In DNA form, the CDR3 reads TGTGCCAGCAGTGAATATCCAGGGGGTGGAGAGACCCAGTACTTC. It translates to CASSEYPGGGETQYF.

The chain joins TRBV5-1 to TRBJ1-1, with D unclear. The CDR3 sequence is 13 residues long. The ends were cut back, 1 base at V and 3 bases at J, with 7 bases in the middle. The germline CDR1 and CDR2 sequences are SGHRS and YFSETQ. The CDR3 bases are TGCGCCAGCAGCTTGAAGAGGGACACTGAAGCTTTCTTT. Its protein product is CASSLKRDTEAFF.

This clonotype was counted a few times. This chain connects TRBV12-3 or TRBV12-4 to TRBJ2-7; TRBD1 matches 7 bases. Trimming at V came to 5 bases and at J to 5 bases, leaving 6 bases not matched to a gene. The CDR3 runs to 13 residues. The CDR3 region is CASSPTGAHEQYF. As DNA, the CDR3 is TGTGCCAGCAGTCCAACAGGGGCCCACGAGCAGTACTTC.

The V call is TRBV27, the J call TRBJ2-2, with D perhaps TRBD1 (5 bases). The CDR3 is 18 amino acids. Germline V lookup: CDR1 MNHEY, CDR2 SMNVEV (reference sequence). The V gene lost 5 bases and the J gene lost 1 base, with 20 bases spanning the gap. DNA of the CDR3: TGTGCCAGCAGTCCCGCCGAGTTTGCAGGGCGGAACACCGGGGAGCTGTTTTTT. This codes for CASSPAEFAGRNTGELFF.

In this sample, this clonotype turned up once. The chain has TRBV4-1 and TRBJ1-2; perhaps TRBD1 as D (6 bases). The CDR3 is 14 residues long. CDR1 is MGHRA and CDR2 is YSYEKL in the germline V gene. V dropped 1 base and J dropped 4 bases, with 10 bases sitting between them. CDR3 coding DNA: TGCGCCAGCAGCCAAGTGGGGGCGGCCTATGGCTACACCTTC. The encoded protein is CASSQVGAAYGYTF.